Detailed here is one TCR beta chain. This record comes from a study of blood T cell repertoires in COVID-19. About the study: The United States, Italy and Spain provided the acute and convalescent COVID-19 samples. T cells, B-cell-depleted T cells, or PBMCs supplied cDNA or gDNA.

Authors' data handling: By means of reference gene primer amplification, nucleated cell counts were estimated. Data came from immunoSEQ multiplex PCR; TCRdb stores just in-frame clones and leaves some out. The V and J calls and clone size come from that table; D and trimming were worked out from the DNA. The repertoire holds tens of thousands of clones, with 65% to 85% as singletons. The germline V gene has CDR1 LNHDA and CDR2 SQIVND (reference sequence). The CDR3 sequence is 17 residues long. Trimming cost V 1 base and J 5 bases; bases outside gene matches: 10. The sequence was obtained from a human donor with active or convalescent COVID-19. The donor label of this sample is uncertain. The material sequenced was peripheral blood. The chain employs TRBV19 and TRBJ2-5; 10 bases are a match to TRBD2. The CDR3 nucleotides are TGTGCCAGTAGTATAGGGGCTAGCGGGAGTCTTTGGGAGACCCAGTACTTC. Translated, it gives CASSIGASGSLWETQYF.